Included here is one T cell receptor beta chain sequence, with context. This clone appeared a single time. The antigen it binds to is not known. The record has no base qualities; no much larger clone is one base away. TCR CDR3 regions were amplified from genomic DNA by multiplex PCR using the deep immunoSEQ assay. Extracted genomic DNA from each cell subset was spread evenly across all wells of several immunoSEQ 96-well plates, with each plate serving as a replicate. Each replicate PCR for sorted subsets received roughly 0.2 ug genomic DNA, equal to about 30,000 T cell genomes. Purified libraries were quantified with a Qubit 3.0 fluorometer, sized on a Bioanalyzer 2100, and re-quantified with the KAPA Library Quantification kit. A separate single-read 150-cycle Illumina NextSeq 550 flow cell was used to sequence each immunoSEQ 96-well plate. The authors' pipeline ran thus. Because the immunoSEQ output included only junctional sequences and no quality scores, the filtering could not be the same as the filtering used for full-length reads. Sequences were annotated with PyIR, a Python wrapper for IgBLAST v1.9, using IMGT germline references to assign V/J genes and CDR3. Any read was removed if the V/J assignment was weak (E-value above 1e-6), the CDR3 was missing, or the read contained stop codons, out-of-frame junctions, or ambiguous translated residues. V3J clonotypes were defined as sequences sharing the same inferred V gene, J gene, and CDR3 amino acid sequence. Percentage overlap between repertoires was computed as shared unique clonotypes divided by the size of the smaller repertoire. Repertoire richness was assessed with RTK rarefaction, the Chao1 estimator, and Recon v2.1 estimates of unobserved clonotypes. OLGA was used to compute generation probabilities for all TCRbeta clonotypes that the gDNA method yielded from a handful of donors. The table was pulled from immuneACCESS by TCRdb, which kept in-frame rearrangements only. Such tables lose some clones; where checked, under half of the loss comes from unresolved V genes, and the rest has no known cause. V and J calls plus clone size are reproduced from that table; the DNA served to infer D and trimming. This sample has about 2.4 million clones in its table, and around nine tenths of those were observed once. Of the sample, over 0.12% is held by the ten largest clones.

This record comes from a study of shared clonotypes between healthy human individuals (dated by TCRdb to 2018 to 2021). Broadly, across the study: The cohort included a few men and two women between 18 and 49 years of age. For each donor, CD4 naive and CD4 memory were each given three plates, CD8 naive was given two plates, and CD8 memory was given one plate. To estimate repertoire size and how much clonotypes are shared between individuals, the study performed deep sequencing of blood TCR repertoires from a few healthy adults. Different laboratories and diverse techniques were used to prepare libraries and sequence TCR repertoires, to increase sequencing depth and limit assay-specific biases. Between about 0.94 and 8.9 billion PBMCs per donor were obtained by leukapheresis. Findings and caveats that apply to the study as a whole: Sampling was restricted to blood, and TCR repertoires in tissue are likely to differ from TCR repertoires in blood. Rarefaction of sorted-subset datasets indicated incomplete sequencing despite the large sequencing depth. Because the study included a small number of donors, the genetic and exposure-history diversity represented was limited. Pairwise subsampling indicated that sequencing depth was expected to affect the degree of clonotype sharing among donors. Naive subsets generally had larger estimated clonotype richness than memory subsets did. Roughly 5% of naive CD4, more than 3% of naive CD8, approximately 2% of memory CD4, and less than 0.45% of memory CD8 clonotypes were shared across several donors. Compared with non-shared clonotypes, clonotypes shared by all four sorted-subset donors had higher generation probabilities.

V and J are truncated by 2 bases and 6 bases respectively, leaving an intervening sequence of 12 bases. For CDR1 and CDR2, the germline V gene lists SGHRS and YFSETQ. Including the terminal cysteine and phenylalanine, the CDR3 comprises 14 residues. Here the CDR3 DNA is all that survives: 42 bases in frame from base 1. Donors were healthy HIV-negative adults with no recently reported acute infections or vaccinations. Only Caucasian adults living in Nashville, Tennessee, USA were represented among the donors. CD4+ T cells were enriched by magnetic negative selection, after which naive cells were positively selected on CD45RA and the negative fraction was taken as the memory subset. Blood was collected by leukapheresis, and PBMCs were isolated by Ficoll-Histopaque density gradient centrifugation and then cryopreserved in liquid nitrogen vapor phase. Analytical flow cytometry was used to check the purity and quantity of every magnetically sorted T cell population. Genomic DNA was isolated from every sorted fraction and measured by UV absorbance on a Nanodrop 2000c.

The receptor's source is a man between 18 and 29 years old in good health. Sequencing was carried out using naive CD4+ T cells sorted from blood. Reading the label with the study, this specimen's cell subset or site is: CD45RA+ positively selected. The chain employs TRBV5-1 and TRBJ2-1, with TRBD2 perhaps the D gene, on 5 matching bases. The DNA reads TGCGCCAGCAGCTTCCAGCAGGCGGGCAATGAGCAGTTCTTC. It translates to CASSFQQAGNEQFF. Extended through the reference TRBV5-1 and TRBJ2-1 proteins, this CDR3 yields the full variable domain: KAGVTQTPRYLIKTRGQQVTLSCSPISGHRSVSWYQQTPGQGLQFLFEYFSETQRNKGNFPGRFSGRQFSNSRSEMNVSTLELGDSALYLCASSFQQAGNEQFFGPGTRLTVL.